This entry features one TCR beta chain sequence. The data derive from a study of PD-1 blockade in classical Hodgkin lymphoma. Profiling relied on immunoSEQ multiplex PCR, and the TCRdb table lists in-frame clones only, not all of them. The data contain more than 12,000 clones, over 70% of them singletons. Each of the patients experienced relapse following autologous stem cell transplantation, and their brentuximab vedotin exposure differed. The CDR3 covers 15 residues. Germline CDR1 is SGHRS and CDR2 is YFSETQ. V gave up 5 bases and J gave up 0 bases; unmatched junction bases: 7. The V gene is TRBV5-1, the J gene TRBJ1-2, with 7 bases that match TRBD1. This sample comprised peripheral blood mononuclear cells (PBMCs), obtained before the second cycle of nivolumab. The clonotype was recovered from a human donor with classical Hodgkin lymphoma. The CDR3 DNA is TGCGCCAGCAGATCCGGGACAGCCCCTAACTATGGCTACACCTTC. It is translated as CASRSGTAPNYGYTF.